The clone carrying this TCR beta chain has ten or more counts. Profiling of TCR beta VDJ combinations and CDR3 sequences used genomic DNA as template. TCRdb redid the calling of the reads with MiXCR, one entry per CDR3 protein. The data hold 190,000 or so distinct CDR3 sequences, with 61% observed a single time. The record originates from a study of CD8+CD57+ T cells in acquired aplastic anemia. V was clipped by 3 bases and J by 1 base, with 10 bases between them. The CDR3 sequence is 14 residues long. Germline values: CDR1 SGHVS, CDR2 FQNEAQ. The chain combines TRBV7-8 with TRBJ2-7; tentatively, D is TRBD2 (6 bases). Sequenced input: sorted CD4+, CD8+, or CD8+CD57+ T cells (not recorded which) from PBMCs. This clonotype was sampled from a human donor in good health. The CDR3 sequence: CASSFGGTSYEQYF. DNA of the CDR3: TGTGCCAGCAGCTTCGGCGGGACTTCCTACGAGCAGTACTTC.